The next 30 T cell receptor beta chains were all read from a single sample in a study of T-cell reconstitution after alpha-beta-depleted transplantation in children. Preparation of the TCRbeta library used unique molecular identifiers. MiXCR, run by TCRdb on the PCR reads, gives a single entry per CDR3 protein. The data contain about 360,000 distinct CDR3 sequences, about an eighth of them singletons. Sample: PBMCs, taken from the stem cell graft. Receptors were obtained from a human donor who donated a stem cell graft to a child with Fanconi anemia.

This clonotype was detected ten times or more. The V and J genes are TRBV12-3 or TRBV12-4 and TRBJ1-2; no reliable D call. This CDR3 comprises 13 residues. Trimming cost V 7 bases and J 8 bases, with 17 bases left between them. In nucleotides, the CDR3 is TGTGCCAGCACCCGGAGGAGCGCCTTGGGCTACACCTTC. Translation gives CASTRRSALGYTF.

This clonotype was observed a handful of times. The V call is TRBV14, the J call TRBJ2-7; 7 bases line up with TRBD1. CDR1 is SGHDN, CDR2 FVKESK, per germline. The CDR3 loop spans 13 amino acids. After removal of 5 bases from V and 4 bases from J, the junction contained 5 bases not matched to a gene. The chain's CDR3 is CASSRRQGYEQYV. CDR3 bases: TGTGCCAGCAGCAGAAGACAGGGTTACGAGCAGTACGTC.

There are many counts of this clonotype. The chain carries TRBV7-9 and TRBJ1-5; 7 bases line up with TRBD1. Germline values: CDR1 SEHNR, CDR2 FQNEAQ (reference sequence). V dropped 4 bases and J dropped 7; count of bases not matched to a gene: 4. The CDR3 consists of 13 residues. The CDR3 DNA sequence: TGTGCCAGCAGCTCTACAGGGGCCCAGCCCCAGCATTTT. Translation gives CASSSTGAQPQHF.

Many counts were recorded for this clonotype. V gene TRBV12-3 or TRBV12-4 combines with J gene TRBJ2-5, with 11 bases that match TRBD1. V was clipped by 5 bases and J by 5 bases; unmatched bases: 10. The CDR3 extends over 16 amino acids. This chain's CDR3 is CASSATGTGGRETQYF. CDR3 nucleotide sequence: TGTGCCAGCAGTGCCACCGGGACAGGGGGACGGGAGACCCAGTACTTC.

The V call is TRBV18, the J call TRBJ2-5; 11 bases agree with TRBD1. V was clipped by 0 bases and J by 4 bases; unmatched bases: 1. Per germline, CDR1 KGHSH and CDR2 LQKENI. This CDR3 has 15 amino acids. In DNA, the CDR3 is TGTGCCAGCTCACCACCGGGACAGGGGGGAGAGACCCAGTACTTC. Translation gives CASSPPGQGGETQYF.

In its sample, this clonotype was seen many times. This chain uses TRBV15 with TRBJ1-1; no definite D call. The V gene's germline CDR1 is LNHNV and CDR2 YYDKDF (reference sequence). V was trimmed by 1 base and J by 3 bases, leaving 9 bases between them. The CDR3 is made up of 14 amino acids. DNA for the CDR3: TGTGCCACCAGCAGAGCCGGGAGGCACACTGAAGCTTTCTTT. It translates to CATSRAGRHTEAFF.

Here the CDR3 DNA reads TGTGCCTGGAGTGTAACCGGGGGGTACAATGAGCAGTTCTTC. Its translation is CAWSVTGGYNEQFF. V gene TRBV30 combines with J gene TRBJ2-1; 7 bases map to TRBD2. Per germline, CDR1 GTSNPN and CDR2 SVGIG (reference sequence). This CDR3 is 14 amino acids long. The V and J ends lost 0 bases and 4 bases, in that order; junction bases with no gene match: 3.

At least ten counts were recorded for this clonotype. This chain uses TRBV3-1 with TRBJ2-2, with D tentatively TRBD1 (6 bases). Germline V CDR1 and CDR2: LGHDT, YNNKEL (reference sequence). Trimming took off 2 bases at V and 4 bases at J, with 11 bases between the two ends. This CDR3 has 15 amino acids. The CDR3, as DNA: TGTGCCAGCAGCCAACCCCGAGGGGGCACCGGGGAGCTGTTTTTT. Amino acids: CASSQPRGGTGELFF.

This clonotype was detected only a few times. This rearrangement joins TRBV28 to TRBJ2-2; 7 bases line up with TRBD1. Unmatched junction bases numbered 2, after V lost 3 bases and J lost 4 bases. The CDR3 spans 14 residues. CDR1 MDHEN and CDR2 SYDVKM come from the germline V gene. The DNA of the CDR3 is TGTGCCAGCAGTTTCGCAGGGGGCACCGGGGAGCTGTTTTTT. It specifies CASSFAGGTGELFF. The entire variable domain, with the rest obtained from reference TRBV28 and TRBJ2-2, is as follows: DVKVTQSSRYLVKRTGEKVFLECVQDMDHENMFWYRQDPGLGLRLIYFSYDVKMKEKGDIPEGYSVSREKKERFSLILESASTNQTSMYLCASSFAGGTGELFFGEGSRLTVL.

The CDR3 here is CASGLAAGPGNQPQHF. In DNA form, the CDR3 reads TGTGCTAGTGGTTTGGCGGCAGGCCCAGGGAATCAGCCCCAGCATTTT. This rearrangement joins TRBV12-5 to TRBJ1-5; TRBD1 is a possible D gene (5 bases). Germline V lookup: CDR1 LGHNT, CDR2 FRNRAP. Trimming stripped 1 base from V and 4 bases from J, with 14 bases between. There are 16 residues in the CDR3.

J is TRBJ2-7 and V is TRBV24-1; 7 positions agree with TRBD1. V gave up 7 bases and J gave up 0 bases; unmatched junction bases: 11. Per the germline V gene, CDR1 is KGHDR and CDR2 is SFDVKD. The CDR3 contains 16 residues. The CDR3 nucleotides are TGTGCCACCAGGGACCCGGGACAGCCCTGCTCCTACGAGCAGTACGTC. This encodes CATRDPGQPCSYEQYV.

There are many counts of this clonotype. V and J are TRBV28 and TRBJ1-2; perhaps TRBD1 as D (5 bases). There are 12 residues in the CDR3. The germline CDR1 and CDR2 sequences are MDHEN and SYDVKM. The ends were cut back, 3 bases at V and 8 bases at J, with 10 bases in the middle. The CDR3 is CASSLRRGGYTF. The CDR3 coding sequence is TGTGCCAGCAGTTTGCGGAGGGGCGGCTACACCTTC.

This clonotype was seen more than once but under ten times. The chain is built from TRBV3-1 and TRBJ1-1; 8 bases map to TRBD1. V shed 3 bases, J shed 7 bases, and the junction held 10 bases outside the gene matches. Germline V gene data show CDR1 as LGHDT and CDR2 as YNNKEL (reference sequence). The CDR3 runs 15 residues. CDR3 DNA sequence: TGTGCCAGCAGCCACCTGGGGCAGGGGGCTTATGAAGCTTTCTTT. Translation: CASSHLGQGAYEAFF.

Ten or more counts support this clonotype. The chain recombines TRBV5-1 with TRBJ1-1; D remains unclear. Germline loops: CDR1 SGHRS, CDR2 YFSETQ. The CDR3 extends over 14 amino acids. The V end lost 0 bases, the J end lost 1 base, and 7 bases lay between the germline ends. CDR3 loop: CASSLDRTNTEAFF. CDR3 nucleotide sequence: TGCGCCAGCAGCTTGGACCGGACGAACACTGAAGCTTTCTTT. Based on the CDR3 plus reference TRBV5-1 and TRBJ1-1, the full variable domain is KAGVTQTPRYLIKTRGQQVTLSCSPISGHRSVSWYQQTPGQGLQFLFEYFSETQRNKGNFPGRFSGRQFSNSRSEMNVSTLELGDSALYLCASSLDRTNTEAFFGQGTRLTVV.

The V gene is TRBV6-1, the J gene TRBJ1-5; 7 nucleotides align to TRBD1. This CDR3 has 15 amino acids. Germline assignment: CDR1 MNHNS and CDR2 SASEGT. The trim removed 6 bases at V and 0 bases at J, leaving 5 bases unmatched. CDR3 sequence reads: CASSSTGNSNQPQHF. In nucleotides, the CDR3 is TGTGCCAGCAGCTCGACAGGGAATAGCAATCAGCCCCAGCATTTT.

This clonotype appeared many times. The rearrangement uses TRBV18 and TRBJ1-1; unclear D gene. V lost 1 base, J lost 4 bases, and 13 bases lay in between. This CDR3 spans 15 amino acids. Germline V gene lookup returns CDR1 KGHSH and CDR2 LQKENI. The CDR3 is CASSPLGGRTTEAFF. CDR3 DNA: TGTGCCAGCTCACCACTCGGCGGGAGGACCACTGAAGCTTTCTTT.

This clonotype was recorded a few times. The V call is TRBV29-1, the J call TRBJ2-1; TRBD1 matches 7 bases. There are 13 residues in the CDR3. The ends lost 4 bases at V and 3 bases at J; junction bases unmatched: 3. CDR1 SQVTM and CDR2 ANQGSEA come from the germline V gene. CDR3 loop: CSVGQGFYNEQFF. The CDR3 bases are TGCAGCGTTGGACAGGGTTTCTACAATGAGCAGTTCTTC.

This clonotype was counted only a few times. The J gene is TRBJ2-1, the V gene TRBV5-1; TRBD2 matches 16 bases. The CDR3 spans 16 residues. The germline gives CDR1 SGHRS, CDR2 YFSETQ. V was pared by 4 bases and J by 8 bases, with 6 bases of the junction left unmatched. The chain's CDR3 is CASSPGLAGGRDEQFF. In nucleotides, the CDR3 is TGCGCCAGCAGCCCGGGACTAGCGGGGGGGAGGGATGAGCAGTTCTTC.

The chain has TRBV7-8 and TRBJ2-3; 7 bases line up with TRBD2. Germline V gene sequence: CDR1 SGHVS, CDR2 FQNEAQ. The length of the CDR3 is 14 residues. J gave up 3 bases and V 3 bases, and 3 bases lay outside the gene matches. CDR3 amino acids: CASSLEAGTDTQYF. The CDR3, as DNA: TGTGCCAGCAGCTTGGAAGCGGGGACAGATACGCAGTATTTT.

V is TRBV27 and J is TRBJ1-4; 9 nucleotides align to TRBD1. From germline, CDR1 is MNHEY and CDR2 SMNVEV (reference sequence). This CDR3 is 15 amino acids long. The J segment lost 7 bases and the V segment lost 3 bases, leaving 6 bases of the junction unmatched. CDR3 in DNA: TGTGCCAGCAGTTTTCCCGAGGGACAGGGTGAAAAACTGTTTTTT. Its protein is CASSFPEGQGEKLFF.

This clonotype was counted between two and nine times. The V call is TRBV12-3 or TRBV12-4, the J call TRBJ1-1; no firm D call. Trimming removed 0 bases from V and 10 bases from J, with 9 bases in between. The length of the CDR3 is 12 residues. CDR3 DNA: TGTGCCAGCAGTTTAGCGGACCTGAGAGCTTTCTTT. It translates to CASSLADLRAFF.

This clonotype has ten or more counts. The V and J genes are TRBV7-8 and TRBJ2-7, with a possible D match to TRBD1 (6 bases). Germline V gives CDR1 SGHVS, CDR2 FQNEAQ. This CDR3 is built from 14 residues. V shed 4 bases and J shed 3 bases, with 13 bases lying between them. The DNA for the CDR3 is TGTGCCAGCAGCTACGCCACAGGGTACTACGAGCAGTACTTC. This codes for CASSYATGYYEQYF.

This clonotype has ten or more counts. In nucleotides, the CDR3 is TGTGCCAGCAGTCGTAGCGAACAGGGTGGGGAGACCCAGTACTTC. Translation gives CASSRSEQGGETQYF. This chain uses TRBV9 with TRBJ2-5; TRBD1 is a possible D gene (6 bases). Germline V gene data show CDR1 as SGDLS and CDR2 as YYNGEE. Trimming pared 5 bases from V and 5 bases from J, leaving 19 bases between. There are 15 residues in the CDR3.

Points on this clonotype: With a much larger clone just one base away, this may be a read error. The J gene is TRBJ1-1, the V gene TRBV3-1, with D maybe TRBD1 (5 bases). Germline CDR1 is LGHDT and CDR2 is YNNKEL (reference sequence). The CDR3 has 17 residues. CDR3 in DNA: TGTGCCGGCAGCCAAGGGGTTGATGTATCTTTGAACACTGAAGCTTTCTTT. This codes for CAGSQGVDVSLNTEAFF.

The chain is built from TRBV28 and TRBJ2-1; TRBD1 aligns across 11 bases. This CDR3 is built from 14 residues. Germline CDR1 is MDHEN and CDR2 is SYDVKM. Unmatched junction bases numbered 4, after V lost 11 bases and J lost 1 base. This CDR3 reads CAARDRGSYNEQFF. The CDR3 bases are TGTGCCGCCCGGGACAGGGGGTCCTACAATGAGCAGTTCTTC. The variable domain in full, with the rest retrieved from reference TRBV28 and TRBJ2-1, is DVKVTQSSRYLVKRTGEKVFLECVQDMDHENMFWYRQDPGLGLRLIYFSYDVKMKEKGDIPEGYSVSREKKERFSLILESASTNQTSMYLCAARDRGSYNEQFFGPGTRLTVL.

This clonotype was recorded many times. J is TRBJ1-3 and V is TRBV5-1; TRBD1 matches at 7 bases. In germline, CDR1 is SGHRS, CDR2 YFSETQ. The CDR3 sequence is 17 residues long. The V gene end was trimmed by 2 bases and the J gene end by 0 bases; junction bases not matched to a gene: 8. The CDR3: CASSFSGTASSGNTIYF. In nucleotides, the CDR3 is TGCGCCAGCAGCTTCAGCGGGACAGCGTCCTCTGGAAACACCATATATTTT.

This clonotype was detected only a few times. The chain has TRBV11-2 and TRBJ1-3; D unclear. The CDR3 is made up of 14 amino acids. The V gene lost 7 bases and the J gene lost 3 bases, with 13 bases spanning the gap. Germline CDR1 is SGHAT and CDR2 is FQNNGV. The CDR3: CASTASFGGNTIYF. DNA for the CDR3: TGTGCCAGCACCGCCTCCTTCGGTGGAAACACCATATATTTT.

This clonotype has just a few counts. Here the CDR3 reads CASSQVRGGNQPQHF. CDR3 in DNA: TGCGCCAGCAGCCAAGTAAGAGGGGGGAATCAGCCCCAGCATTTT. The chain joins TRBV4-3 to TRBJ1-5; TRBD1 might be the D (6 bases). The V gene lost 1 base and the J gene lost 4 bases, with 11 bases spanning the gap. The CDR3 runs to 15 residues. The germline CDR1 and CDR2 sequences are LGHNA and YSLEER.

This clonotype was counted between two and nine times. This sequence joins TRBV5-1 and TRBJ1-5; D remains unclear. Germline loops: CDR1 SGHRS, CDR2 YFSETQ. The CDR3 spans 14 residues. Deletions cut 5 bases from V and 1 base from J, with 10 bases between. CDR3 coding DNA: TGCGCCAGCAGGAAGGAGGGAAGCAATCAGCCCCAGCATTTT. It translates to CASRKEGSNQPQHF.

This clonotype appeared many times. V and J are TRBV12-3 or TRBV12-4 and TRBJ1-5; D is unresolved. V was shortened by 6 bases and J by 0 bases, with 9 bases between the two germline ends. The CDR3 extends over 14 amino acids. CDR3 DNA sequence: TGTGCCAGCAGATATGACGGTAGCAATCAGCCCCAGCATTTT. This gives the protein CASRYDGSNQPQHF.